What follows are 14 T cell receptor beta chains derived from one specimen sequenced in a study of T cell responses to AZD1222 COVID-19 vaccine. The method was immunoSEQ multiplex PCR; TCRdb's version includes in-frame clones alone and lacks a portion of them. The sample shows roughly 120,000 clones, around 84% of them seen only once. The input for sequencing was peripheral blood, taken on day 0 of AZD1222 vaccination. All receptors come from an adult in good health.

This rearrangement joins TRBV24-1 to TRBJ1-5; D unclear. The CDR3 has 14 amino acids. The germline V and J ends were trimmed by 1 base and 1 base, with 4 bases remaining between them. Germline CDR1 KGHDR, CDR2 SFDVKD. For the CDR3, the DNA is TGTGCCACCAGTGATTTTGGGAGCAATCAGCCCCAGCATTTT. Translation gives CATSDFGSNQPQHF.

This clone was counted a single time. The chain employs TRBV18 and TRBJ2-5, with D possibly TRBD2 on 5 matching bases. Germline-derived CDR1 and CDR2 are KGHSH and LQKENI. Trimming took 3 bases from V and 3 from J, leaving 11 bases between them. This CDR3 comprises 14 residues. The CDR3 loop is CASSPGRPEETQYF. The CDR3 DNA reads TGTGCCAGCTCACCGGGGAGACCCGAAGAGACCCAGTACTTC.

The CDR3, as DNA: TGTGCCAGCAGCCTAAGGGGGGGTTATCTCGGGAGGGCCGGGAGTGAGCAGTTCTTC. Translation: CASSLRGGYLGRAGSEQFF. This rearrangement joins TRBV7-2 to TRBJ2-1; 8 bases are shared with TRBD2. Germline CDR1 is SGHTA and CDR2 is FQGNSA. V was clipped by 5 bases and J by 9 bases; unmatched bases: 24. The CDR3 sequence is 19 residues long.

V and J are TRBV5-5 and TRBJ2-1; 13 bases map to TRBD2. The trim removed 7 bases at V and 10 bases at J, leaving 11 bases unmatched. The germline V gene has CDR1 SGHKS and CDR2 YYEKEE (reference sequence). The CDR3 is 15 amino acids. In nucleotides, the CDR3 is TGTGCCAGCGTCTTGAGACTAGCGGGGGGTCGGGAGCAGTTCTTC. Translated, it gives CASVLRLAGGREQFF. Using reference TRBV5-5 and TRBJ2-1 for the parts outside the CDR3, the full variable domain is DAGVTQSPTHLIKTRGQQVTLRCSPISGHKSVSWYQQVLGQGPQFIFQYYEKEERGRGNFPDRFSARQFPNYSSELNVNALLLGDSALYLCASVLRLAGGREQFFGPGTRLTVL.

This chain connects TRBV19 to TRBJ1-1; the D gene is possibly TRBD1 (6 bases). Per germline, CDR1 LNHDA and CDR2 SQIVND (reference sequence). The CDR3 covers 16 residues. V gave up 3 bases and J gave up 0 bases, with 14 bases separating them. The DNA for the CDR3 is TGTGCCAGTAGTATTGCCGCGACAGGCCTGAACACTGAAGCTTTCTTT. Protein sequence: CASSIAATGLNTEAFF.

The CDR3, as DNA: TGTGCCAGCAGCTTAGGGCAGACTAGCGGCGATGAGCAGTTCTTC. Encoded protein: CASSLGQTSGDEQFF. The rearrangement joins TRBV7-9 to TRBJ2-1; 9 nucleotides align to TRBD2. This CDR3 is built from 15 residues. After removal of 1 base from V and 8 bases from J, the junction contained 6 bases not matched to a gene. Germline assignment: CDR1 SEHNR and CDR2 FQNEAQ (reference sequence).

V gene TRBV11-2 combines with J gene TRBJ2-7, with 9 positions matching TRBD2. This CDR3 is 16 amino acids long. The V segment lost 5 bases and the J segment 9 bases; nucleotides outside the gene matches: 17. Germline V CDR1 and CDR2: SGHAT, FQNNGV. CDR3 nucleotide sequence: TGTGCCAGCAGCCCAGCGGCTAGCGGGGTTCTTATGTCGCAGTACTTC. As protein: CASSPAASGVLMSQYF. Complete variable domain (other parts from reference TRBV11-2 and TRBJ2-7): EAGVAQSPRYKIIEKRQSVAFWCNPISGHATLYWYQQILGQGPKLLIQFQNNGVVDDSQLPKDRFSAERLKGVDSTLKIQPAKLEDSAVYLCASSPAASGVLMSQYFGPGTRLTVT.

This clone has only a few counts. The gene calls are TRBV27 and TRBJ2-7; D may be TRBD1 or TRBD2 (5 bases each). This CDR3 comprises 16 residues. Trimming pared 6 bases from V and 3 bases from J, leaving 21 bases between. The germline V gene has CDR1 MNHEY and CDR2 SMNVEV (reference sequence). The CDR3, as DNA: TGTGCCAGCAGCCCACTTAAAGGGACGAACGGCTACGAGCAGTACTTC. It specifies CASSPLKGTNGYEQYF.

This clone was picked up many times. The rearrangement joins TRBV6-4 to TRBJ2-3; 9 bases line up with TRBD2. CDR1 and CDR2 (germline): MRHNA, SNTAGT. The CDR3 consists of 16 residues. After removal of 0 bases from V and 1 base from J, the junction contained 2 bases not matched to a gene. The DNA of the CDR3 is TGTGCCAGCAGTGACTCTCCTAGCGGGGGCACAGATACGCAGTATTTT. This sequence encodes CASSDSPSGGTDTQYF.

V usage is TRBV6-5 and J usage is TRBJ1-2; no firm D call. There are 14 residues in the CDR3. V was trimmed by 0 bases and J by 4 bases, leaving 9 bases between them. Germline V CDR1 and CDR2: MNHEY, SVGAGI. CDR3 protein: CASSYSSQIYGYTF. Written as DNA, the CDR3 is TGTGCCAGCAGTTACTCTTCGCAGATCTATGGCTACACCTTC.

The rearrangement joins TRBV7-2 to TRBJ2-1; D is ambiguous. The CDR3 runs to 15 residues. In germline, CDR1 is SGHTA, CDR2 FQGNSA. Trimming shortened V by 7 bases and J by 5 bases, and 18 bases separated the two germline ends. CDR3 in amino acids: CASTRSARSNNEQFF. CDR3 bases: TGTGCCAGCACCAGAAGCGCGAGATCCAACAATGAGCAGTTCTTC. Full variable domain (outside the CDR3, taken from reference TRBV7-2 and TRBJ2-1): GAGVSQSPSNKVTEKGKDVELRCDPISGHTALYWYRQSLGQGLEFLIYFQGNSAPDKSGLPSDRFSAERTGGSVSTLTIQRTQQEDSAVYLCASTRSARSNNEQFFGPGTRLTVL.

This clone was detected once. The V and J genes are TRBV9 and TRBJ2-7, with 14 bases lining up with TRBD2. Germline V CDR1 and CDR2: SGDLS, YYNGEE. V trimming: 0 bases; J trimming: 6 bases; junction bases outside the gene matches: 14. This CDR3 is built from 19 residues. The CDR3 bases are TGTGCCAGCAGCGTAGGTGGGACTAGCGGGAGTCTACGGTATAGCGAGCAGTACTTC. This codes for CASSVGGTSGSLRYSEQYF.

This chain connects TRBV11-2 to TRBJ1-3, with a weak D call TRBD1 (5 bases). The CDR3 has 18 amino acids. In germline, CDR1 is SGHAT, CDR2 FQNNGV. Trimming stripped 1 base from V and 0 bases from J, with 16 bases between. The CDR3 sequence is CASSLVLFERGSGNTIYF. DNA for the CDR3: TGTGCCAGCAGCTTAGTGTTATTTGAGAGGGGCTCTGGAAACACCATATATTTT.

The CDR3 DNA reads as TGCGCCAGCAGCGCGGGACCTACGAACACTGAAGCTTTCTTT. This sequence encodes CASSAGPTNTEAFF. This chain joins TRBV5-1 and TRBJ1-1; D is possibly TRBD1 (5 bases). Deletions cut 4 bases from V and 1 base from J, with 11 bases between. The CDR3 length is 14 residues. CDR1 is SGHRS, CDR2 YFSETQ, per germline.